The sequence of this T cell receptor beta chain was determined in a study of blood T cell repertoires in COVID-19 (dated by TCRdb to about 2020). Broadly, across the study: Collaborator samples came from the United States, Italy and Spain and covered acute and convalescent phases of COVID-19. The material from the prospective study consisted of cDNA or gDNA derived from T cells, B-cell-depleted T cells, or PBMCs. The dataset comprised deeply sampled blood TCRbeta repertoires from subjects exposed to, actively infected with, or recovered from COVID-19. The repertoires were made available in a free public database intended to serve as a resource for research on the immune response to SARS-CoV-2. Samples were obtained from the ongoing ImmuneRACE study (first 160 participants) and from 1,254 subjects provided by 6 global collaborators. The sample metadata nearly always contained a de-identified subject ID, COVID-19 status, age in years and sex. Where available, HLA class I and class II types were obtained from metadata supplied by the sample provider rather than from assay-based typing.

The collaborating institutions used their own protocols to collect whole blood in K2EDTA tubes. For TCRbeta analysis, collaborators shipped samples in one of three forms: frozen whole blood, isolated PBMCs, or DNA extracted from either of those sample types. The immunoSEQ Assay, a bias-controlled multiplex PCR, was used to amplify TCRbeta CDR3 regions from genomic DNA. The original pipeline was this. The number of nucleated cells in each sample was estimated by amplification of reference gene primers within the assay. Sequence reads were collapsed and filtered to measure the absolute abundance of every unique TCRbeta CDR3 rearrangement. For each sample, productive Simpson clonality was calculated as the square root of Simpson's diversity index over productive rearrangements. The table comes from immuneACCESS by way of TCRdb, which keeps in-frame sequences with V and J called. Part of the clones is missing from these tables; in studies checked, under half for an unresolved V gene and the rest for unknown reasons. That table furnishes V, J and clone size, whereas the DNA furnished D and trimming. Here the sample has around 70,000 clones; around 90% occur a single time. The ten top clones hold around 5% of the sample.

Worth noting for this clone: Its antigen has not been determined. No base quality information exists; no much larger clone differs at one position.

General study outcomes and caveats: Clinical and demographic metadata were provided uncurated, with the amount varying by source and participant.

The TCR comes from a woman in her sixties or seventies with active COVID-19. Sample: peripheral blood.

The sequenced DNA: TGCGCCAGCAGCTTCGGCCTAGCGGGGGGAAGCTCCTACAATGAGCAGTTCTTC. The translation is CASSFGLAGGSSYNEQFF. The chain employs TRBV5-1 and TRBJ2-1; a stretch of 11 junction bases matches TRBD2. There are 18 amino acids in the CDR3, from cysteine to phenylalanine inclusive. Only CDR3 DNA is held: 54 bases, read in frame from base 1. V has 2 bases trimmed and J has 0 bases trimmed; junction bases matching no gene number 7. CDR1 and CDR2 are read off the germline V gene as SGHRS and YFSETQ.